Sequencing of this T cell receptor (beta chain) was carried out in a study of CD8+ T cells in alopecia areata. Germline lookup yields CDR1 MNHNY and CDR2 SVGAGI (reference sequence). V was cut by 10 bases and J by 0 bases, with 11 bases left in between. This CDR3 is 13 amino acids long. This clone was counted between two and nine times. RNA was isolated and reverse transcribed to cDNA, the sequencing template. Some clones are missing from TCRdb's copy, which holds only in-frame ones; the method was immunoSEQ multiplex PCR. This table holds more than 150,000 clones, under 60% found once. Treatment specified: oral pan-JAK inhibitor, 5-10 mg twice daily.

Sequences were derived from CD8+ T cells sorted from blood, sampled at week 24, from a patient treated with tofacitinib. This rearrangement joins TRBV6-6 to TRBJ2-3, with no clear D. The clonotype was recovered from a human donor with alopecia areata. The DNA of the CDR3 is TGTGCCACCAAGGACCCGAGCACAGATACGCAGTATTTT. As protein: CATKDPSTDTQYF.